This T cell receptor (beta chain) is from a study of blood T cells in healthy people across ages. Overall study: Template-switching capture recovered about one barcoded beta molecule per two T cells.

A note on this clonotype: What it recognizes is unknown.

Study findings and constraints: Researchers deemed the diversity estimates from one million T cells underestimates. Donors of long life had a larger count of naive CD4+ cells and greater diversity than aged donors.

Through a sample-barcoded 5' primer and a J-beta primer mix, a second PCR was run for about 6 to 12 cycles. MiXCR was run by TCRdb on the 5' RACE reads, yielding one entry per CDR3 protein. The sample carries 1 million to 1.2 million distinct CDR3 sequences, around two fifths recorded once. The CDR3 covers 15 residues. V trimming: 3 bases; J trimming: 5 bases; junction bases outside the gene matches: 7. Germline CDR1 MGHRA, CDR2 YSYEKL. Isolation recovered at least 6 million PBMCs from every sample. The V and J genes are TRBV4-1 and TRBJ1-1; 9 nucleotides align to TRBD1. The sample was blood. The receptor was derived from a man aged 18 to 29 in good health. The CDR3, as DNA: TGCGCCAGCAGCCAGTGGACAGGGGCAGGGACTGAAGCTTTCTTT. Amino acids: CASSQWTGAGTEAFF.